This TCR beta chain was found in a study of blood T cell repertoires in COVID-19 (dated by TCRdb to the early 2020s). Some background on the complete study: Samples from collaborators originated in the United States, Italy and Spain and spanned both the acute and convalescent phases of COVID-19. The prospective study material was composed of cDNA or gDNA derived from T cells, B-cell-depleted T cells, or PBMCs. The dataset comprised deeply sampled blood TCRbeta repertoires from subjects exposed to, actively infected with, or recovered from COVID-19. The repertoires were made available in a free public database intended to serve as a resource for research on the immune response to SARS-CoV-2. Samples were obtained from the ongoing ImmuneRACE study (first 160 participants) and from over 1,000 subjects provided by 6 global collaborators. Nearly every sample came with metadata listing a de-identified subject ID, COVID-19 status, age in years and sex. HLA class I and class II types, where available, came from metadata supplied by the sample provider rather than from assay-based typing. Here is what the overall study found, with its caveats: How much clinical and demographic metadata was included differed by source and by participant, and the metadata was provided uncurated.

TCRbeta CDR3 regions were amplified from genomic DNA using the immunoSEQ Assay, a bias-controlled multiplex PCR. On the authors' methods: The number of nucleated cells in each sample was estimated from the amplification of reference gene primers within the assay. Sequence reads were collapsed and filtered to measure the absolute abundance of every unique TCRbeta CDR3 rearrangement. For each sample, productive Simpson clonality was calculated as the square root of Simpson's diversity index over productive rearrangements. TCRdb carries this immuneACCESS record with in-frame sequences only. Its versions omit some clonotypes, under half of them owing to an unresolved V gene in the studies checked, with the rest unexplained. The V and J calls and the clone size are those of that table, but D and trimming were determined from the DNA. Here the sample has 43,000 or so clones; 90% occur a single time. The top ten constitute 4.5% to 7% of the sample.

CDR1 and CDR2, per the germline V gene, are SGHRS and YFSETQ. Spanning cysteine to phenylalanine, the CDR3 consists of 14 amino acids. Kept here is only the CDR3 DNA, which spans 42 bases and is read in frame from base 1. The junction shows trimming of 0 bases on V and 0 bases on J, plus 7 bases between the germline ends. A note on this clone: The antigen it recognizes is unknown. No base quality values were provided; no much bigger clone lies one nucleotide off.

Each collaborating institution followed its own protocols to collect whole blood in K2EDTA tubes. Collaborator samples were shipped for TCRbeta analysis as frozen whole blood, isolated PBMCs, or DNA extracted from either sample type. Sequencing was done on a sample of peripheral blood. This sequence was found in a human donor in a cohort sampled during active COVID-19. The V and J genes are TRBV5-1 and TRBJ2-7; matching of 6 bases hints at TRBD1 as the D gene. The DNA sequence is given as TGCGCCAGCAGCTTGGCCAGGGGCTCCTACGAGCAGTACTTC. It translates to CASSLARGSYEQYF.